These T cell receptor beta chains were read from a single sample in a study of control samples from healthy donors and cancer patients. Sequencing used immunoSEQ multiplex PCR; TCRdb keeps in-frame clones, though not all of them. The sample lists about 160,000 clones, 90% to 95% occurring once. The sequencing input was blood. The source of these receptors is a man between 18 and 35 years old in good health. Each CDR3 is given with its conserved first and last residue. A D gene is named only where the DNA matches it firmly. Some rows mark clone size as missing; the rest say once, few, many or name a class of expanded clone.

d_gene	len	v_gene	j_gene	abundance	CDR3nt	CDR3aa
NA	16	TRBV3-1/TRBV3-2	TRBJ2-1	NA	TGTGCCAGCAGCCAATGGCAGGGTGGGGCCTACAATGAGCAGTTCTTC	CASSQWQGGAYNEQFF
NA	13	TRBV5-4	TRBJ1-1	NA	TGTGCCAGCAGCTTGCAGTGGGACACTGAAGCTTTCTTT	CASSLQWDTEAFF
TRBD2	16	TRBV30	TRBJ2-1	NA	TGTGCCTGGAGTGACGGGGACTATTCGGGATACAATGAGCAGTTCTTC	CAWSDGDYSGYNEQFF
TRBD1	14	TRBV15	TRBJ2-7	NA	TGTGCCACCAGCATCCAGACAGGGGCCTACGAGCAGTACTTC	CATSIQTGAYEQYF
NA	13	TRBV29-1	TRBJ1-1	NA	TGCAGCGTCGATGGCAGAGGGAACACTGAAGCTTTCTTT	CSVDGRGNTEAFF
NA	14	TRBV2	TRBJ2-4	NA	TGTGCCAGCAGCCCCCATCTAGCCAAAAACATTCAGTACTTC	CASSPHLAKNIQYF
TRBD2	15	TRBV2	TRBJ2-7	NA	TGTGCCAGCAGTGAAGCAGCGGGAGGCCCCTACGAGCAGTACTTC	CASSEAAGGPYEQYF
NA	10	TRBV11-2	TRBJ2-7	NA	TGTGCCAGCAGCTTTTACGAGCAGTACTTC	CASSFYEQYF
NA	12	TRBV2	TRBJ1-6	NA	TGTGCCAGCAGTGAAGGGGGTTCACCCCTCCACTTT	CASSEGGSPLHF
NA	15	TRBV3-1/TRBV3-2	TRBJ2-3	once	TGTGCCAGCACCGCTACTCCGGGTTCCACAGATACGCAGTATTTT	CASTATPGSTDTQYF
TRBD2	14	TRBV30	TRBJ2-3	NA	TGTGCCTGGAGTGACCTAGCGGGACGAGATACGCAGTATTTT	CAWSDLAGRDTQYF